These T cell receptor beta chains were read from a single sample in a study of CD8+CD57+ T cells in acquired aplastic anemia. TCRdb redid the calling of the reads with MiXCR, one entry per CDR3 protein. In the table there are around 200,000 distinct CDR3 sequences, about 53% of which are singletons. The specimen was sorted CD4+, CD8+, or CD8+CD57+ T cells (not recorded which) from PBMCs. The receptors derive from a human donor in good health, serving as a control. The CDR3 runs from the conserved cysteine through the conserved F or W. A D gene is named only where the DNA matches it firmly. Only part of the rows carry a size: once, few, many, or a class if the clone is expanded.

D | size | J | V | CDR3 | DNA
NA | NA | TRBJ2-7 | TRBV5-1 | CASSLQGYYSYEQYF | TGCGCCAGCAGCTTACAGGGCTACTACTCCTACGAGCAGTACTTC
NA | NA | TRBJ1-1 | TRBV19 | CASSIGGNTEAFF | TGTGCCAGTAGTATTGGCGGCAACACTGAAGCTTTCTTT
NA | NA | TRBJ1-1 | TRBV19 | CASSMTEVTEAFF | TGTGCCAGTAGTATGACGGAGGTTACCGAAGCTTTCTTT
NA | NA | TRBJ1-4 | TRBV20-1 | CSAPTGYNEKLFF | TGCAGTGCTCCGACAGGCTATAATGAAAAACTGTTTTTT
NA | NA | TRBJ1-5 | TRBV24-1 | CAPGPEVSNQPQHF | TGTGCCCCAGGGCCAGAGGTTAGCAATCAGCCCCAGCATTTT
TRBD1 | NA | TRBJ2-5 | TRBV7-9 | CASSLAGQGGETQYF | TGTGCCAGCAGCTTAGCGGGACAGGGTGGGGAGACCCAGTACTTC
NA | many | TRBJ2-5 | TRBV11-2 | CASSLRLRQETQYF | TGTGCCAGCAGCCTACGGCTTCGTCAAGAGACCCAGTACTTC
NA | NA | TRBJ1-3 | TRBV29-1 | CSVHSGSGNTIYF | TGCAGCGTGCACTCAGGGTCTGGAAACACCATATATTTT
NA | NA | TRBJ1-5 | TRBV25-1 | CASSPGRNQPQHF | TGTGCCAGCTCTCCAGGGAGGAATCAGCCCCAGCATTTT
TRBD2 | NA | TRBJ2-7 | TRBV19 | CASTSSGGTYEQYF | TGTGCCAGTACGTCTAGCGGGGGAACCTACGAGCAGTACTTC
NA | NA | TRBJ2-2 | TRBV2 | CASSVRGITGELFF | TGTGCCAGCAGTGTAAGGGGGATCACCGGGGAGCTGTTTTTT
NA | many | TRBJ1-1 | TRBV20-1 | CSALDPRNTEAFF | TGCAGTGCATTGGACCCCCGGAACACTGAAGCTTTCTTT
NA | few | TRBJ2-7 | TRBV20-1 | CSARDRPGALEQYF | TGCAGTGCTAGAGATCGACCAGGGGCCCTCGAGCAGTACTTC
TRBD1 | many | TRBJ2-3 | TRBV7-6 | CASSPAGTGNTDTQYF | TGTGCCAGCAGCCCCGCCGGGACAGGAAACACAGATACGCAGTATTTT
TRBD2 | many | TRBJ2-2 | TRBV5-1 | CASSSGGLNTGELFF | TGCGCCAGCAGTTCGGGGGGACTGAACACCGGGGAGCTGTTTTTT
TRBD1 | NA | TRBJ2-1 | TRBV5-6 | CASSTGAEQFF | TGTGCCAGCAGCACAGGGGCCGAGCAGTTCTTC
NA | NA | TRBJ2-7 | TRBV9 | CASSVGLQDLPYEQYF | TGTGCCAGCAGCGTAGGGTTACAGGACCTCCCCTACGAGCAGTACTTC
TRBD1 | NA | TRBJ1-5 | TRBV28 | CAGRDRAYSNQPQHF | TGTGCCGGCAGGGACAGGGCCTATAGCAATCAGCCCCAGCATTTT